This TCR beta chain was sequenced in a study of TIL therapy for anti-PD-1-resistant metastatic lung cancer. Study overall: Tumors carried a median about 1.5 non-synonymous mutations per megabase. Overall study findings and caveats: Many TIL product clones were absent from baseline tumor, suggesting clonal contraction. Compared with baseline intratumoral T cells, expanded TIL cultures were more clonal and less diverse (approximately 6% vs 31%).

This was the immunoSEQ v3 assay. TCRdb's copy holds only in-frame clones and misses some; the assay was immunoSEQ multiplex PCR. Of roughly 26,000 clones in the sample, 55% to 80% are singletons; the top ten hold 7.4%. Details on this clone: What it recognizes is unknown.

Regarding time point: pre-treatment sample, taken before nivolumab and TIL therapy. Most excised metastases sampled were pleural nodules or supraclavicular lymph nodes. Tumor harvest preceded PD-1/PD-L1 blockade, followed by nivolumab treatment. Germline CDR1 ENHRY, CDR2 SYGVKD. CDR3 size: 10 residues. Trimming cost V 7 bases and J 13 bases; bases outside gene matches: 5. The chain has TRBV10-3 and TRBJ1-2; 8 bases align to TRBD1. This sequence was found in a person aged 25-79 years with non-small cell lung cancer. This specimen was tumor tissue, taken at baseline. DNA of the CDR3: TGTGCCATCATGGACAGGGAAGTCACCTTC. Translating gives CAIMDREVTF.